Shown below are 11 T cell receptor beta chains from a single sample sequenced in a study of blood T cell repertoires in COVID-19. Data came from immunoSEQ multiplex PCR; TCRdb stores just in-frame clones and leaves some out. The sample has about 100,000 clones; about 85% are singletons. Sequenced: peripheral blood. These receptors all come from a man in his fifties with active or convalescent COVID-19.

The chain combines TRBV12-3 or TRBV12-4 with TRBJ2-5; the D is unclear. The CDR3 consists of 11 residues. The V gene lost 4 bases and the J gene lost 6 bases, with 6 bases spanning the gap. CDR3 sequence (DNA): TGTGCCAGCAGTTCTACGCAGACCCAGTACTTC. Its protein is CASSSTQTQYF.

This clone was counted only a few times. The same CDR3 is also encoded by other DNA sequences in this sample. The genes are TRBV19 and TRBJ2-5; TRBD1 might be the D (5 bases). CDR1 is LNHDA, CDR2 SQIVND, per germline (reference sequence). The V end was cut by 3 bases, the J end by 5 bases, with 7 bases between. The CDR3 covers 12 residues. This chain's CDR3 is CASSIPGETQYF. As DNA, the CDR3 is TGTGCCAGTAGTATCCCAGGGGAGACCCAGTACTTC.

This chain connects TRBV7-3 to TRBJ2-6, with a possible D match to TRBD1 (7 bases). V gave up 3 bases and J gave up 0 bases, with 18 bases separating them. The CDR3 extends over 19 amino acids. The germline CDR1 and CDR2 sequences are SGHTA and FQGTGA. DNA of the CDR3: TGTGCCAGCAGCTTGAGGGGGCGGGACCCATACTCTGGGGCCAACGTCCTGACTTTC. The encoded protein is CASSLRGRDPYSGANVLTF.

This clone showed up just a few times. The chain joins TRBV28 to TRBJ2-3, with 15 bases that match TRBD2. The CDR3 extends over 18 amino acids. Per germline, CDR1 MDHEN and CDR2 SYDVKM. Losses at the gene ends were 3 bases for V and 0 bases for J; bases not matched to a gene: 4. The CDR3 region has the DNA TGTGCCAGCAGTTTCCTCGGGACTAGCGGGAGGAGCACAGATACGCAGTATTTT. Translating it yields CASSFLGTSGRSTDTQYF. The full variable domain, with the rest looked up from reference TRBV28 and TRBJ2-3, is DVKVTQSSRYLVKRTGEKVFLECVQDMDHENMFWYRQDPGLGLRLIYFSYDVKMKEKGDIPEGYSVSREKKERFSLILESASTNQTSMYLCASSFLGTSGRSTDTQYFGPGTRLTVL.

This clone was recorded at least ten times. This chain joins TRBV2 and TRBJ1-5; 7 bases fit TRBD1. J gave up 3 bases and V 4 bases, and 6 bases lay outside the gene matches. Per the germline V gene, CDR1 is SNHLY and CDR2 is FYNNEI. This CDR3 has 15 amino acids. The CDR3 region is CASSGSGGNNQPQHF. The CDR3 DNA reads TGTGCCAGCAGTGGGTCAGGGGGGAACAATCAGCCCCAGCATTTT. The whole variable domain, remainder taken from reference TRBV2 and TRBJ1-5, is EPEVTQTPSHQVTQMGQEVILRCVPISNHLYFYWYRQILGQKVEFLVSFYNNEISEKSEIFDDQFSVERPDGSNFTLKIRSTKLEDSAMYFCASSGSGGNNQPQHFGDGTRLSIL.

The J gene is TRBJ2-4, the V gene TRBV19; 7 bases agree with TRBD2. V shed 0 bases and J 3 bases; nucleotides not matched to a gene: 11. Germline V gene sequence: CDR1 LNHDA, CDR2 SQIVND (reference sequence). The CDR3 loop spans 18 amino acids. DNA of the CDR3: TGTGCCAGTAGTATAGATGGACCCGGAACGGGAGGCAAAAACATTCAGTACTTC. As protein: CASSIDGPGTGGKNIQYF.

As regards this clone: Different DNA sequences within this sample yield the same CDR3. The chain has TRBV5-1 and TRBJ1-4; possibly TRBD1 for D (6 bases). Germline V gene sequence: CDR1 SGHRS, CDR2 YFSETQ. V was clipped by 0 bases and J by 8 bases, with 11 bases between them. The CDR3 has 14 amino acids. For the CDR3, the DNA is TGCGCCAGCAGCTTGGACAGGGTTGGAGAAAAACTGTTTTTT. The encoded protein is CASSLDRVGEKLFF.

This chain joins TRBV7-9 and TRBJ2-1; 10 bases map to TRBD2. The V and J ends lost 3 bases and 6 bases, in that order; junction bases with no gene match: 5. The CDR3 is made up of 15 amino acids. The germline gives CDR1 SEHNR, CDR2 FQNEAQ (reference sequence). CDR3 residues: CASSLVLAGINEQFF. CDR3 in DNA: TGTGCCAGCAGCTTGGTACTAGCGGGGATCAATGAGCAGTTCTTC.

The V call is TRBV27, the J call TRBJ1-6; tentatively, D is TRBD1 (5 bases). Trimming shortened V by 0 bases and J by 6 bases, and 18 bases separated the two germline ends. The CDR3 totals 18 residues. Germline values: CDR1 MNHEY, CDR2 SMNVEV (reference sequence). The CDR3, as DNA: TGTGCCAGCAGTTTATCTTGGGGGGGGGTTGAGGGTAATTCACCCCTCCACTTT. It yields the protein CASSLSWGGVEGNSPLHF.

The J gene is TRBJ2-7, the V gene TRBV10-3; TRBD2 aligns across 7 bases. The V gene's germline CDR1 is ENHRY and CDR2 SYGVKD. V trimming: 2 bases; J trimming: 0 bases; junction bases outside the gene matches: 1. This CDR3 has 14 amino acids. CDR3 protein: CAISEGDYSYEQYF. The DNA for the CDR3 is TGTGCCATCAGTGAGGGGGACTACTCCTACGAGCAGTACTTC.

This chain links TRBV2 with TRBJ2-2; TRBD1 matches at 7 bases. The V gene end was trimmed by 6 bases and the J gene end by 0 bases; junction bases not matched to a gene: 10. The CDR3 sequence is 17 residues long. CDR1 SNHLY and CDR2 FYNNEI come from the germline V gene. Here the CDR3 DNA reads TGTGCCAGCAGCGGGACAGAATTATCCTCGAACACCGGGGAGCTGTTTTTT. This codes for CASSGTELSSNTGELFF.